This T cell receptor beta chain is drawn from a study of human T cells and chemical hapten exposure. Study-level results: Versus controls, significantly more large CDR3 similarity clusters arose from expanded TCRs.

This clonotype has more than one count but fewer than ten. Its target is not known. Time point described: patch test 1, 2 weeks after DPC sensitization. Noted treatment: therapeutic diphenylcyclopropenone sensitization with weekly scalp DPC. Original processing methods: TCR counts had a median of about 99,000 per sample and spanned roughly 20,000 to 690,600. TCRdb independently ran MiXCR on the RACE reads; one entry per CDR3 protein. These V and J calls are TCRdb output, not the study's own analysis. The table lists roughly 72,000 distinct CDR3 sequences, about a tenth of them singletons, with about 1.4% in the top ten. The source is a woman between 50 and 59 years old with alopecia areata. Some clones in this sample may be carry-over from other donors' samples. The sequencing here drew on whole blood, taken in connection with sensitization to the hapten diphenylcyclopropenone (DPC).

For the CDR3, the DNA is TGTGCCAGCAGTTCCCGGGGCAGGCCAAATCAGCCCCAGCATTTT. Amino acid sequence: CASSSRGRPNQPQHF. V and J are TRBV6-6 and TRBJ1-5; weak D call: TRBD1 (5 bases). The V end was cut by 4 bases, the J end by 4 bases, with 14 bases between. Per germline, CDR1 MNHNY and CDR2 SVGAGI (reference sequence). This CDR3 is built from 15 residues.